This record looks at one TCR beta chain sequence and its context. The ends lost 6 bases at V and 9 bases at J; junction bases unmatched: 14. Germline V gene lookup returns CDR1 MDHEN and CDR2 SYDVKM. This CDR3 is 15 amino acids long. This record belongs to a study of radiation and T cells in renal cell carcinoma. Time point defined: blood 4 weeks post-SBRT, at nephrectomy. Treatment defined: 15 Gy SBRT to primary tumor, nephrectomy 4 weeks later. Nephrectomy followed 15 Gy stereotactic body radiation by 4 weeks. The patient's renal cell carcinoma had clear cell pathology. Method: immunoSEQ multiplex PCR; TCRdb's copy keeps in-frame clones and lacks some. This table holds some 64,000 clones, roughly 80% found once.

The TCR originated in a man in his 60s with renal cell carcinoma. Sample: blood, taken from a patient whose treatment included radiotherapy and nephrectomy. The gene calls are TRBV28 and TRBJ1-2, with 9 positions matching TRBD1. The CDR3 here is CASRPPLDRGLSYTF. For the CDR3, the DNA is TGTGCCAGCAGACCACCCCTGGACAGGGGACTAAGCTACACCTTC.